This T cell receptor (beta chain) was obtained from a study of shared clonotypes between healthy human individuals. Study-level findings and limits: Non-shared clonotypes showed lower generation probabilities than clonotypes common to all four donors.

Concerning this clone: Its cognate antigen is unknown.

Germline V CDR1 and CDR2: MGHRA, YSYEKL. The CDR3 has 16 amino acids. V was trimmed by 3 bases and J by 0 bases, leaving 11 bases between them. Sequencing used immunoSEQ multiplex PCR; TCRdb keeps in-frame clones, though not all of them. In the table there are roughly 2.2 million clones, around 93% of which are singletons. The genes are TRBV4-1 and TRBJ1-4, with D possibly being TRBD1 (5 bases). Sequencing used naive CD4+ T cells from PBMCs. Specified subset: CD45RA+ positively selected. This clonotype was sampled from a young man in good health. Some clones in this sample may be carry-over from other donors' samples. CDR3 sequence reads: CASSQIRGATNEKLFF. CDR3 bases: TGCGCCAGCAGCCAGATCCGAGGGGCAACTAATGAAAAACTGTTTTTT.